A single TCR beta chain is shown here with its context. The sample belongs to a study of OX40 agonist ivuxolimab in advanced cancers. This CDR3 is built from 15 residues. Trimming took 3 bases from V and 3 from J; bases not matched to a gene: 5. From germline, CDR1 is LGHNA and CDR2 YNFKEQ. Generated by immunoSEQ multiplex PCR, the TCRdb table keeps only in-frame clones and is missing some. This sample has under 95,000 clones, with approximately 85% found just once. This clonotype was obtained from an adult with an advanced solid tumor such as melanoma, head and neck, liver or kidney cancer. The starting material was CD4+ or CD8+ T cells sorted from blood, obtained in a trial of the OX40 agonist ivuxolimab. This chain connects TRBV4-2 to TRBJ2-1; TRBD1 matches 7 bases. The CDR3 here is CASSQPGQSYNEQFF. The CDR3 region has the DNA TGTGCCAGCAGCCAGCCGGGACAGAGCTACAATGAGCAGTTCTTC.